This TCR beta chain was identified in a study of CD8 T cells in ankylosing spondylitis. This clonotype came up many times. Its antigen is as yet unknown. Per the germline V gene, CDR1 is LNHNV and CDR2 is YYDKDF (reference sequence). Between the trimmed V and J ends, which lost 1 base and 3 bases, there was a span of 10 bases. The CDR3 covers 14 residues. Study-level results: Earlier reports found some motif variants in synovial fluid and blood in reactive arthritis.

For TCR beta, libraries came from quantitative 5'-RACE with molecular barcodes. TCRdb redid the calling of the 5' RACE reads with MiXCR, one entry per CDR3 protein. The table shows approximately 180,000 distinct CDR3 sequences, with 18% occurring only once. Sequenced: blood, either unsorted or a sorted T cell fraction (not recorded which). The chain links TRBV15 to TRBJ2-7; no clear D gene. This receptor was taken from a male donor under 35 with ankylosing spondylitis or in good health (not recorded which). The CDR3 DNA follows: TGTGCCACCAGCAGAGTAAGAGCTGACTACGAGCAGTACTTC. Its protein product is CATSRVRADYEQYF.